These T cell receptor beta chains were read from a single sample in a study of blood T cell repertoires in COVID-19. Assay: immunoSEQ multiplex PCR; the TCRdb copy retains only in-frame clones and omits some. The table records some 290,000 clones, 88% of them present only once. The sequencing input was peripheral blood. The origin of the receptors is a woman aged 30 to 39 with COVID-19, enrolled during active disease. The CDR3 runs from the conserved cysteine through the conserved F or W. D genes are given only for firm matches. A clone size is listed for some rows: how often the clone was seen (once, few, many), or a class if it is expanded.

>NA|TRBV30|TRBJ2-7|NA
CAWRLGDYEQYF
TGTGCCTGGAGACTAGGAGACTACGAGCAGTACTTC
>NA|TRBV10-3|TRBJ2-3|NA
CAIMGGNSDTQYF
TGTGCCATCATGGGCGGGAACTCAGATACGCAGTATTTT
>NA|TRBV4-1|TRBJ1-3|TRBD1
CASSQPETGGLNTIYF
TGCGCCAGCAGCCAACCAGAGACAGGGGGCCTAAACACCATATATTTT
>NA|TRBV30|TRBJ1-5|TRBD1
CAWSPLDRGWQPQHF
TGTGCCTGGAGTCCCTTGGACAGGGGCTGGCAGCCCCAGCATTTT
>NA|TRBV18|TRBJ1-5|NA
CASSPGQASNQPQHF
TGTGCCAGCTCACCGGGGCAGGCTAGCAATCAGCCCCAGCATTTT
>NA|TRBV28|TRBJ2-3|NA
CASSPRTFRDTQYF
TGTGCCAGCAGTCCCCGGACATTTAGGGATACGCAGTATTTT
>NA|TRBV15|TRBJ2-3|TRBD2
CATSRDGTSGIEDTQYF
TGTGCCACCAGCAGAGATGGGACTAGCGGGATCGAAGATACGCAGTATTTT
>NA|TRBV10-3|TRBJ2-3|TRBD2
CAISELAGGTDTQYF
TGTGCCATCAGTGAGTTAGCGGGAGGGACAGATACGCAGTATTTT
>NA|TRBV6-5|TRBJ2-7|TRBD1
CASSPVDRGGVEQYF
TGTGCCAGCAGTCCGGTGGACAGGGGTGGAGTCGAGCAGTACTTC
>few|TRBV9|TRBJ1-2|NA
CASRPHGGDRNYGYTF
TGTGCCAGCAGACCTCATGGAGGGGATCGCAACTATGGCTACACCTTC
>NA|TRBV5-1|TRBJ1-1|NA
CASSYGGGTEAFF
TGCGCCAGCAGTTACGGGGGAGGGACTGAAGCTTTCTTT
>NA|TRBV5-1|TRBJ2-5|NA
CASSPGTPRGETQYF
TGCGCCAGCAGCCCCGGGACACCCAGGGGAGAGACCCAGTACTTC
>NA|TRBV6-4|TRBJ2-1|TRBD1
CASSARTGGGYNEQFF
TGTGCCAGCAGTGCGAGGACAGGGGGGGGCTACAATGAGCAGTTCTTC
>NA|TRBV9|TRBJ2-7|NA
CASSGRDAPVNEQYF
TGTGCCAGCAGCGGGCGGGACGCACCCGTTAACGAGCAGTACTTC
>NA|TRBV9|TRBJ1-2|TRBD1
CASSDRQGTSNYGYTF
TGTGCCAGCAGCGATCGACAGGGGACTTCTAACTATGGCTACACCTTC
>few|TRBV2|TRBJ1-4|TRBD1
CASSLIPGTGNEKLFF
TGTGCCAGCAGCCTTATCCCCGGGACAGGGAACGAAAAACTGTTTTTT
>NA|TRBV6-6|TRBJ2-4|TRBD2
CASSSLAGVQYF
TGTGCCAGCAGTTCCCTAGCGGGAGTTCAGTACTTC
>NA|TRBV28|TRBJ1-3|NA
CASQRESGNTIYF
TGTGCCAGTCAAAGGGAGTCTGGAAACACCATATATTTT
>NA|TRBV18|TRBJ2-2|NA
CASSRFGDSRTGELFF
TGTGCCAGCTCACGTTTTGGGGACTCCAGGACCGGGGAGCTGTTTTTT
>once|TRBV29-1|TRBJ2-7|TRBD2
CSVLSREDPYEQYF
TGCAGCGTCTTAAGTCGGGAGGACCCCTACGAGCAGTACTTC
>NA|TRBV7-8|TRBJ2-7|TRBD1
CASSLGVPGQGYEQYF
TGTGCCAGCAGCTTAGGGGTCCCGGGACAGGGCTACGAGCAGTACTTC
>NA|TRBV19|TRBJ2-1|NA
CASSILRDFYNEQFF
TGTGCCAGTAGTATCCTGAGGGACTTCTACAATGAGCAGTTCTTC
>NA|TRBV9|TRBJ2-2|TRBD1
CASSPLAGGNTGELFF
TGTGCCAGCAGCCCCCTTGCAGGGGGGAACACCGGGGAGCTGTTTTTT
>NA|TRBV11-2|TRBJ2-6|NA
CASSSAGSGANVLTF
TGTGCCAGCAGCTCCGCAGGGTCTGGGGCCAACGTCCTGACTTTC
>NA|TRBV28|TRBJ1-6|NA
CASSSHQGRSPLHF
TGTGCCAGCAGTTCCCACCAGGGTCGTTCACCCCTCCACTTT
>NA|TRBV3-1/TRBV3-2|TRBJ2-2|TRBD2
CASSAISGGNTGELFF
TGTGCCAGCAGCGCCATTAGCGGGGGGAACACCGGGGAGCTGTTTTTT
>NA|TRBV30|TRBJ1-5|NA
CASRGRGMNQPQHF
TGTGCCTCGAGAGGAAGAGGGATGAATCAGCCCCAGCATTTT
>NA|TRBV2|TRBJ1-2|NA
CASSPDNGGYGYTF
TGTGCCAGCAGTCCGGACAACGGCGGCTATGGCTACACCTTC
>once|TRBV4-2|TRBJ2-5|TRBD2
CASSQVIGTSGSGQETQYF
TGTGCCAGCAGCCAAGTAATCGGGACTAGCGGGAGTGGGCAAGAGACCCAGTACTTC